This T cell receptor beta chain derives from a study of PD-1 blockade in classical Hodgkin lymphoma. Brentuximab vedotin exposure varied among the patients, all of whom had relapsed after autologous stem cell transplantation. Data came from immunoSEQ multiplex PCR; TCRdb stores just in-frame clones and leaves some out. The data hold roughly 60,000 clones, with around 89% observed a single time. Trimming cost V 2 bases and J 7 bases, with 12 bases left between them. The CDR3 sequence is 14 residues long. CDR1 is SGHNT and CDR2 is YENEEA in the germline V gene. Note on this clone: Its antigen is unidentified.

Regarding the study as a whole: Reported baseline diversity: healthy donors highest, relapsed/refractory patients lowest. Complete responders possessed baseline diversity comparable to newly diagnosed patients. Repertoires differed for reasons still undefined, possibly disease activity or prior therapy.

Source: peripheral blood mononuclear cells (PBMCs), taken before the second cycle of nivolumab. This TCR came from a human donor with classical Hodgkin lymphoma. V is TRBV11-3 and J is TRBJ2-1; weak D call: TRBD2 (7 bases). The chain's CDR3 is CASSLWGGQNEQFF. The CDR3 DNA reads TGTGCCAGCAGCTTATGGGGGGGCCAAAATGAGCAGTTCTTC.